This TCR beta chain was recovered during a study of early T cells in non-severe SARS-CoV-2 infection. Study background: Bulk RNA from unsorted whole blood was sequenced; chains were unpaired.

The sample holds a few counts of this clonotype. TCRdb itself ran the 5' RACE reads through MiXCR, one entry per CDR3 protein. The sample contains about 83,000 distinct CDR3 sequences, around 12% of which appear only once. Sequenced material: whole blood. The clonotype originates from an adult who was a healthcare worker with PCR-confirmed SARS-CoV-2 infection or an uninfected control (not recorded which).

In DNA, the CDR3 is TGTGCCAGCAGCTCAGGGGGTTGGGGCAGTGAGCAGTTCTTC. Translated, it gives CASSSGGWGSEQFF. This sequence joins TRBV9 and TRBJ2-1; 7 bases fit TRBD1. Germline V gene data show CDR1 as SGDLS and CDR2 as YYNGEE. The V segment lost 4 bases and the J segment 9 bases; nucleotides outside the gene matches: 10. The length of the CDR3 is 14 residues.